This TCR beta chain was sequenced during a study of blood T cell repertoires in COVID-19. On the study more broadly: PBMCs, B-cell-depleted T cells, or T cells were the source of the cDNA or gDNA that made up the material.

The Seattle site enrolled patients during active infection and followed them longitudinally. The CDR3 is 14 residues long. The junction had 3 bases not matched to a gene; V was cut back by 6 bases and J by 3 bases. The germline gives CDR1 MNHNY, CDR2 SVGAGI (reference sequence). Profiled with immunoSEQ multiplex PCR; TCRdb holds only in-frame clones, not every one. This repertoire shows 200,000 to 300,000 clones, roughly 88% found once; its top ten account for about 6%. Source material: peripheral blood. This chain links TRBV6-6 with TRBJ2-1; 9 nucleotides agree with TRBD1. The TCR sequence derives from a woman over 75 with COVID-19, enrolled during active disease. CDR3 coding DNA: TGTGCCAGCAGGAGACAGGGGGACTACAATGAGCAGTTCTTC. It encodes CASRRQGDYNEQFF.